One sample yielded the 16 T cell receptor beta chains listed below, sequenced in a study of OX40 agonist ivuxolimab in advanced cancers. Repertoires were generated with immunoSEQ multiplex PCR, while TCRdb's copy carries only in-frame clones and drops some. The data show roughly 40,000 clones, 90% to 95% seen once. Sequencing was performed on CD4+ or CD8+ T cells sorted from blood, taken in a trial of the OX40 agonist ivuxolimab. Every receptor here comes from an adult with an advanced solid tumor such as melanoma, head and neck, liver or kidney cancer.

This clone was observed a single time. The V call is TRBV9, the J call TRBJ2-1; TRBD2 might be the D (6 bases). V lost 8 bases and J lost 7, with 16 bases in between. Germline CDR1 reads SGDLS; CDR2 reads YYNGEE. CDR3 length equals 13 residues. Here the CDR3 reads CASQRAAGNEQFF. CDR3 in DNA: TGTGCCAGTCAGCGGGCGGCCGGGAATGAGCAGTTCTTC.

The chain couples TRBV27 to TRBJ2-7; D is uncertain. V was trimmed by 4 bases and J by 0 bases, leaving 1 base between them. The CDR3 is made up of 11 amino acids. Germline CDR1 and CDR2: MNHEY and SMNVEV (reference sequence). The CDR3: CASSSSYEQYF. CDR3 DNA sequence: TGTGCCAGCAGTTCCTCCTACGAGCAGTACTTC.

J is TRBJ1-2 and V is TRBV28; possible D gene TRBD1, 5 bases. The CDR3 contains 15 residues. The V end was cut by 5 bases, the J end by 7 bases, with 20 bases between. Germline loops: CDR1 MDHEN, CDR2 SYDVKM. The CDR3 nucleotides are TGTGCCAGCAGTGACCTTAAAAGGGGATTATTTGGCTACACCTTC. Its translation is CASSDLKRGLFGYTF.

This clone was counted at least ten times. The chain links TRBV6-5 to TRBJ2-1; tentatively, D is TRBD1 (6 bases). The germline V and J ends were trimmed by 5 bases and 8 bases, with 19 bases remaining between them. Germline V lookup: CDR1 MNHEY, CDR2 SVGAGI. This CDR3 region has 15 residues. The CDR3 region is CASSPTPGAGDEQFF. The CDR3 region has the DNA TGTGCCAGCAGTCCTACGCCAGGGGCGGGCGATGAGCAGTTCTTC.

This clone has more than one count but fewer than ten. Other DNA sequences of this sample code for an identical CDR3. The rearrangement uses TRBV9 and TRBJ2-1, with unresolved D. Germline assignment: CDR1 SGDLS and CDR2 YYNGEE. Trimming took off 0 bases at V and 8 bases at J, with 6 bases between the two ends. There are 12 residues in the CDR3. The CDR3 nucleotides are TGTGCCAGCAGCGTAGAAGGCGATGAGCAGTTCTTC. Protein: CASSVEGDEQFF.

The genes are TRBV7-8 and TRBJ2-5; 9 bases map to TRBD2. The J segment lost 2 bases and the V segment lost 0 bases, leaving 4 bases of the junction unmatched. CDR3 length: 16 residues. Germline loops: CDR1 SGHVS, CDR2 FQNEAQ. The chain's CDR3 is CASSLAEREVQETQYF. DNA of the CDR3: TGTGCCAGCAGCTTAGCGGAGCGGGAGGTTCAAGAGACCCAGTACTTC.

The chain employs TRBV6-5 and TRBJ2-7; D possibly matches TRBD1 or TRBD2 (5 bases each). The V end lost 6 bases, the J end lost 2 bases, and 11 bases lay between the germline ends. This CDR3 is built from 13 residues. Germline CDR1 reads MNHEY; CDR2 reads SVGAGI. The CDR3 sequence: CASSWDQAYEQYF. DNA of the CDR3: TGTGCCAGCAGCTGGGACCAGGCCTACGAGCAGTACTTC.

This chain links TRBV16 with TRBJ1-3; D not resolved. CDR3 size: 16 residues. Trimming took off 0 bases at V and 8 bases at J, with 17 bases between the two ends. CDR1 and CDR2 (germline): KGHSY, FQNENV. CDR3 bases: TGTGCCAGCAGCCAATCGGCGGAGGGTTTCTTAGACACCATATATTTT. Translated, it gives CASSQSAEGFLDTIYF.

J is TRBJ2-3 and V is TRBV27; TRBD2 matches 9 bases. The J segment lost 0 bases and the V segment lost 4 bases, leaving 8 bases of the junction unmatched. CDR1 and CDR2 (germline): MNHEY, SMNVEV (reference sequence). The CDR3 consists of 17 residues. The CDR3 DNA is TGTGCCAGCAGTTGGACTAGCGTGAGGGGTAGCACAGATACGCAGTATTTT. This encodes CASSWTSVRGSTDTQYF.

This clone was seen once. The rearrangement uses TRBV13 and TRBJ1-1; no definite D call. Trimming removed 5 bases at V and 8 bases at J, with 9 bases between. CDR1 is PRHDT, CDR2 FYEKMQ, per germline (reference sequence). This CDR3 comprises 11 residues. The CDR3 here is CASSQTTEAFF. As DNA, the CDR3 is TGTGCCAGCAGCCAGACCACCGAAGCTTTCTTT.

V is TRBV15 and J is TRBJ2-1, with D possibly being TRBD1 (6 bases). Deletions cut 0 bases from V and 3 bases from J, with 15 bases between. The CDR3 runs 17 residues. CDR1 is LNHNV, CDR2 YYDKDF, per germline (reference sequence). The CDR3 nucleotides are TGTGCCACCAGCAGAGATTTGGAACAGGGTGACTACAATGAGCAGTTCTTC. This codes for CATSRDLEQGDYNEQFF.

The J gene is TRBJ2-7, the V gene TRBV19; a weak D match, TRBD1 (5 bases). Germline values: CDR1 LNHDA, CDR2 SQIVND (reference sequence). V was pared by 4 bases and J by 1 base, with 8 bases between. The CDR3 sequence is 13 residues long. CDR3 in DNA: TGTGCCAGTAGTACCCAGGGATCCTACGAGCAGTACTTC. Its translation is CASSTQGSYEQYF.

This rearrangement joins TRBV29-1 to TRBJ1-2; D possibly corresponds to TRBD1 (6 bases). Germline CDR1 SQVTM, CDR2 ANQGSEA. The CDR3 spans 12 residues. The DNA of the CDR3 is TGCTCCGGAGGGGGTTCGCCCTATGGCTACACCTTC. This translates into CSGGGSPYGYTF. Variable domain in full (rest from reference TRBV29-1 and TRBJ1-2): SAVISQKPSRDICQRGTSLTIQCQVDSQVTMMFWYRQQPGQSLTLIATANQGSEATYESGFVIDKFPISRPNLTFSTLTVSNMSPEDSSIYLCSGGGSPYGYTFGSGTRLTVV.

Here the CDR3 reads CASSHGGGEQYF. The CDR3 nucleotides are TGTGCCAGCAGCCACGGAGGGGGCGAGCAGTACTTC. The chain carries TRBV7-9 and TRBJ2-7; perhaps D is TRBD1 or TRBD2 (6 bases each). Per germline, CDR1 SEHNR and CDR2 FQNEAQ (reference sequence). The CDR3 contains 12 residues. V shed 5 bases and J shed 6 bases, with 11 bases lying between them.

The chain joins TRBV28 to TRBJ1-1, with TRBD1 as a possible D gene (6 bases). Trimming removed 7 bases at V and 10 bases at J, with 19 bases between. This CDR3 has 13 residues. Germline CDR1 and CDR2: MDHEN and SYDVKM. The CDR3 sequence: CASNLGAGPVAFF. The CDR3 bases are TGTGCCAGCAATTTGGGGGCGGGGCCAGTAGCTTTCTTT.

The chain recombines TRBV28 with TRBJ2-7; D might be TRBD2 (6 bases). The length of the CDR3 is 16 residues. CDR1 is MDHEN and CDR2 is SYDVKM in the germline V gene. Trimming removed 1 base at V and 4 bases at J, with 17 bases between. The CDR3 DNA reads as TGTGCCAGCAGTTTATCTGGTAGCGGAGGGGTGTACGAGCAGTACTTC. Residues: CASSLSGSGGVYEQYF. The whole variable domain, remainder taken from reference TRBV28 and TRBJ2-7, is DVKVTQSSRYLVKRTGEKVFLECVQDMDHENMFWYRQDPGLGLRLIYFSYDVKMKEKGDIPEGYSVSREKKERFSLILESASTNQTSMYLCASSLSGSGGVYEQYFGPGTRLTVT.